What follows is one T cell receptor (beta chain) and its context. Its antigen is still unknown. Sequence at one end of the junction differs from germline and may be a read error. Using RNA template, CDR3s of TCR alpha and beta were amplified with iRepertoire arm-PCR. Input was 100-400 ng of tissue mRNA or PBMC total RNA. TCRdb used MiXCR to reprocess the multiplex PCR reads, holding one entry per CDR3 protein. The sample lists roughly 190,000 distinct CDR3 sequences, around 32% seen once, with around 20% in the top ten. This sample was included in a study of glioma-infiltrating T cells. Germline V CDR1 and CDR2: MDHEN, SYDVKM. This CDR3 contains 14 residues. Notes on the study in general: Above-expected tissue-blood divergence occurred in all gliomas, most in low-grade ones.

The specimen was glioma tissue, nonneoplastic brain tissue, or PBMCs (not recorded which). The clonotype comes from a human donor with low-grade glioma or glioblastoma, undergoing nonglioma brain surgery, or in good health (not recorded which). This chain uses TRBV28 with TRBJ2-7, with D unclear. The CDR3 here is CASTSSNGSYEQYF. The CDR3 DNA reads as TGCGCCAGCACCAGCTCGAACGGGTCCTACGAGCAGTACTTC.